The T cell receptor beta chain under discussion was sequenced for a study of T cell repertoires in cytomegalovirus infection. Germline assignment: CDR1 MDHEN and CDR2 SYDVKM. The V end was cut by 6 bases, the J end by 3 bases, with 18 bases between. The CDR3 loop spans 16 amino acids. In this sample, this clonotype turned up a few times. Antigen unknown. One entry per CDR3 protein, called by TCRdb with MiXCR from the reads. The repertoire holds 310,000 or so distinct CDR3 sequences, with more than 20% as singletons. The sample here was cultured PBMCs, taken from culture after CMV antigen stimulation. The chain uses TRBV28 and TRBJ2-1; tentatively, D is TRBD2 (6 bases). This clonotype originated in a human donor in good health (CMV status not recorded). Some clones in this sample may be carry-over from other donors' samples. This CDR3 is CASRPYFSGFYNEQFF. DNA for the CDR3: TGTGCCAGCAGGCCGTATTTTAGCGGTTTCTACAATGAGCAGTTCTTC.